The 30 T cell receptor beta chains listed next were all sequenced from one sample in a study of blood T cell repertoires in COVID-19 (TCRdb year 2020). Libraries were prepared through the immunoSEQ multiplex PCR assay. The table was pulled from immuneACCESS by TCRdb, which kept in-frame rearrangements only. Such tables lose some clones; where checked, under half of the loss comes from unresolved V genes, and the rest has no known cause. This sample holds 60,000 to 65,000 clones; 75% to 85% were observed only once. The biggest ten clones account for less than 6.5% of the sample. What was sequenced was peripheral blood. All receptors derive from a woman aged 60-75 years with acute or convalescent COVID-19.

The table lists this clone with a few counts. The chain combines TRBV30 with TRBJ2-7, with D possibly TRBD1 on 6 matching bases. The CDR3 is 12 residues long. The V gene's germline CDR1 is GTSNPN and CDR2 SVGIG (reference sequence). V was pared by 5 bases and J by 5 bases, with 13 bases between. The CDR3 is CAWEQGSNEQYF. DNA of the CDR3: TGTGCCTGGGAACAGGGCTCGAACGAGCAGTACTTC.

The genes are TRBV12-3 or TRBV12-4 and TRBJ1-1, with 7 bases lining up with TRBD1. V lost 6 bases, J lost 10 bases, and 11 bases stayed unmatched. The CDR3 length is 13 residues. Here the CDR3 reads CASSTGTAKIAFF. The DNA of the CDR3 is TGTGCCAGCAGCACTGGGACAGCAAAGATAGCTTTCTTT.

This rearrangement joins TRBV9 to TRBJ1-5; TRBD1 is a possible D gene (6 bases). CDR1 SGDLS and CDR2 YYNGEE come from the germline V gene. The CDR3 sequence is 19 residues long. The V end was cut by 0 bases, the J end by 2 bases, with 21 bases between. In DNA, the CDR3 is TGTGCCAGCAGCGTAGTTCGGGGGGCTATCGGGGTCGGCAATCAGCCCCAGCATTTT. Translated, it gives CASSVVRGAIGVGNQPQHF.

This clone was seen more than once but under ten times. This chain links TRBV18 with TRBJ2-1; D not resolved. Germline values: CDR1 KGHSH, CDR2 LQKENI. The CDR3 totals 16 residues. V was trimmed by 3 bases and J by 0 bases, leaving 12 bases between them. The CDR3 DNA follows: TGTGCCAGCTCACCTCCGATAGCCCTCTCCTACAATGAGCAGTTCTTC. The encoded protein is CASSPPIALSYNEQFF.

V usage is TRBV29-1 and J usage is TRBJ2-1, with 8 bases aligning to TRBD1. The germline V gene has CDR1 SQVTM and CDR2 ANQGSEA. Trimming removed 1 base from V and 6 bases from J; junction bases left unmatched: 5. This CDR3 is 14 amino acids long. The CDR3 is CSVEGTGNSNEQFF. For the CDR3, the DNA is TGCAGCGTTGAAGGGACAGGGAACAGCAATGAGCAGTTCTTC.

The rearrangement links TRBV9 to TRBJ1-3; weak D call: TRBD1 (6 bases). V was clipped by 2 bases and J by 2 bases, with 14 bases between them. CDR1 SGDLS and CDR2 YYNGEE come from the germline V gene. This CDR3 contains 16 residues. The CDR3 DNA reads as TGTGCCAGCAGCGTGGGGGGGGACACAGCTGGAAACACCATATATTTT. This translates into CASSVGGDTAGNTIYF.

This clone appeared a few times. The chain combines TRBV24-1 with TRBJ1-5, with D maybe TRBD1 (5 bases). V dropped 2 bases and J dropped 5 bases, with 15 bases sitting between them. Germline assignment: CDR1 KGHDR and CDR2 SFDVKD. This CDR3 has 16 residues. The CDR3 region has the DNA TGTGCCACCAGTGATTCAGGCGGAGTAGGGGATCAGCCCCAGCATTTT. Translated, it gives CATSDSGGVGDQPQHF.

The chain couples TRBV6-5 to TRBJ2-1; maybe TRBD2 (6 bases). The CDR3 extends over 14 amino acids. V shed 7 bases and J shed 7 bases, with 17 bases lying between them. Per the germline V gene, CDR1 is MNHEY and CDR2 is SVGAGI. The CDR3 region has the DNA TGTGCCAGCACCCGGGGACTCGTTGAGAATGAGCAGTTCTTC. Its protein product is CASTRGLVENEQFF.

V gene TRBV5-1 combines with J gene TRBJ2-3; D perhaps matches TRBD2 (6 bases). The CDR3 loop spans 14 amino acids. The V and J ends lost 2 bases and 0 bases respectively, with 7 bases between them. CDR1 is SGHRS, CDR2 YFSETQ, per germline. CDR3 in DNA: TGCGCCAGCAGCTTCGCGGGAAGCACAGATACGCAGTATTTT. It codes for CASSFAGSTDTQYF.

The chain carries TRBV12-3 or TRBV12-4 and TRBJ1-2, with unresolved D. The CDR3 sequence is 13 residues long. Trimming removed 6 bases from V and 8 bases from J, with 16 bases in between. CDR3 protein: CASRRTGTGGYTF. CDR3 DNA sequence: TGTGCCAGCAGAAGGACCGGTACGGGGGGCTACACCTTC.

The chain employs TRBV18 and TRBJ1-6, with TRBD1 as a possible D gene (6 bases). This CDR3 contains 16 residues. CDR1 and CDR2 (germline): KGHSH, LQKENI. Trimming left V 4 bases short and J 7 bases short, with 17 bases between. The CDR3 spells CASSQVAGGKNSPLHF. The DNA for the CDR3 is TGTGCCAGCTCACAGGTTGCGGGGGGCAAAAATTCACCCCTCCACTTT.

The CDR3 sequence is CASSRGTFNEQFF. Here the CDR3 DNA reads TGTGCCAGTAGTAGGGGGACTTTTAATGAGCAGTTCTTC. V usage is TRBV19 and J usage is TRBJ2-1; D may be TRBD2 (6 bases). The V gene's germline CDR1 is LNHDA and CDR2 SQIVND (reference sequence). The CDR3 has 13 amino acids. Trimming took 4 bases from V and 7 from J, leaving 11 bases between them.

The chain carries TRBV4-1 and TRBJ1-4; D uncertain. From germline, CDR1 is MGHRA and CDR2 YSYEKL. V was clipped by 0 bases and J by 4 bases, with 6 bases between them. The CDR3 has 14 residues. CDR3 sequence: CASSQDNGNEKLFF. The CDR3 nucleotides are TGCGCCAGCAGCCAAGATAACGGTAATGAAAAACTGTTTTTT.

V usage is TRBV5-4 and J usage is TRBJ2-7; D remains unclear. The CDR3 sequence is 14 residues long. Looked up from germline, CDR1 is SGHNT and CDR2 is YYREEE (reference sequence). V lost 0 bases, J lost 2 bases, and 9 bases lay in between. CDR3 residues: CASSLGLETYEQYF. The CDR3 nucleotides are TGTGCCAGCAGCTTGGGACTTGAGACCTACGAGCAGTACTTC.

This CDR3 reads CASSQPGTGVEKLFF. The CDR3 DNA follows: TGCGCCAGCAGCCAACCCGGGACAGGGGTTGAAAAACTGTTTTTT. The chain couples TRBV5-1 to TRBJ1-4, with TRBD1 matching over 10 bases. With 4 bases clipped from V and 7 bases from J, the junction kept 7 bases outside the gene matches. CDR1 and CDR2 (germline): SGHRS, YFSETQ. There are 15 residues in the CDR3.

This chain's CDR3 is CASSSGQGLNQPQHF. As DNA, the CDR3 is TGTGCCAGCAGCTCGGGACAGGGCCTCAATCAGCCCCAGCATTTT. The chain links TRBV7-8 to TRBJ1-5, with TRBD1 matching 9 bases. Germline trimming cut 4 bases from V and 3 bases from J; bases unmatched to any gene: 4. In germline, CDR1 is SGHVS, CDR2 FQNEAQ. This CDR3 spans 15 amino acids.

This clone appeared once. J is TRBJ1-2 and V is TRBV14, with 7 bases fitting TRBD1. The germline V gene encodes CDR1 SGHDN and CDR2 FVKESK. CDR3 length: 14 amino acids. V lost 2 bases to trimming and J lost 5 bases; unmatched junction nucleotides: 5. The CDR3 region is CASSQTGTAYGYTF. The CDR3 region has the DNA TGTGCCAGCAGCCAAACCGGGACAGCTTATGGCTACACCTTC.

The chain joins TRBV4-2 to TRBJ2-3; 8 bases are a match to TRBD1. V lost 2 bases and J lost 3; bases outside the gene matches: 13. Germline V lookup: CDR1 LGHNA, CDR2 YNFKEQ. The CDR3 loop spans 18 amino acids. DNA of the CDR3: TGTGCCAGCAGCCAAAGGATAGGGCACGGACAGGGAACAGATACGCAGTATTTT. This encodes CASSQRIGHGQGTDTQYF.

This chain links TRBV19 with TRBJ1-4; D remains unclear. Trimming pared 5 bases from V and 0 bases from J, leaving 10 bases between. The V gene's germline CDR1 is LNHDA and CDR2 SQIVND (reference sequence). The CDR3 contains 15 residues. The DNA for the CDR3 is TGTGCCAGTAGTCCGTACACTACAACTAATGAAAAACTGTTTTTT. This encodes CASSPYTTTNEKLFF.

Here the CDR3 DNA reads TGTGCCAGCAGCCCGTCCCGGGACAGGGTTCAAGGCTACACCTTC. Protein sequence: CASSPSRDRVQGYTF. The rearrangement links TRBV27 to TRBJ1-2; TRBD1 matches at 9 bases. After removal of 6 bases from V and 8 bases from J, the junction contained 13 bases not matched to a gene. This CDR3 is built from 15 residues. Looked up from germline, CDR1 is MNHEY and CDR2 is SMNVEV (reference sequence).

This rearrangement joins TRBV30 to TRBJ1-2; no clear D. The CDR3 is made up of 11 amino acids. Germline V gene data show CDR1 as GTSNPN and CDR2 as SVGIG (reference sequence). V shed 5 bases and J shed 8 bases, with 12 bases lying between them. The CDR3 DNA is TGTGCCTGGGCGTCGAGAGGCGGCTACACCTTC. This gives the protein CAWASRGGYTF.

The chain joins TRBV21-1 to TRBJ2-2; no DNA check was done on the table's D call, TRBD1. TRBV21-1 is a recognized pseudogene. This CDR3 comprises 19 residues. As DNA, the CDR3 is TGTGCCAGCAGCAAAAGCGTGGGGCTGGCAGGGGGTTACAGCGGGGAGCTGTTTTTT. It specifies CASSKSVGLAGGYSGELFF.

V is TRBV11-2 and J is TRBJ1-4; TRBD1 agrees at 8 bases. CDR1 is SGHAT and CDR2 is FQNNGV in the germline V gene. V was pared by 5 bases and J by 6 bases, with 5 bases of the junction left unmatched. This CDR3 is built from 14 residues. The CDR3 spells CASSAGQGYEKLFF. The CDR3 nucleotides are TGTGCCAGCAGCGCCGGACAGGGATATGAAAAACTGTTTTTT.

V usage is TRBV6-6 and J usage is TRBJ1-1, with 7 bases identical to TRBD1. With 5 bases clipped from V and 9 bases from J, the junction kept 6 bases outside the gene matches. Germline CDR1 and CDR2: MNHNY and SVGAGI (reference sequence). This CDR3 is 12 amino acids long. The CDR3 DNA is TGTGCCAGCAGTAGGGACAGCCATCAAGCTTTCTTT. Encoded protein: CASSRDSHQAFF.

This sequence joins TRBV6-5 and TRBJ1-6, with D possibly TRBD1 on 6 matching bases. CDR1 and CDR2 from the germline V gene are MNHEY and SVGAGI. Trimming removed 0 bases at V and 7 bases at J, with 13 bases between. The CDR3 totals 16 residues. Here the CDR3 reads CASSYSPGRGNSPLHF. CDR3 sequence (DNA): TGTGCCAGCAGTTACTCCCCGGGGAGGGGGAATTCACCCCTCCACTTT.

The chain carries TRBV3-1 (or the pseudogene TRBV3-2) and TRBJ1-2; tentatively, D is TRBD1 (6 bases). CDR1 and CDR2 (germline): LGHDT, YNNKEL (reference sequence). The CDR3 totals 12 residues. V lost 3 bases and J lost 8, with 10 bases in between. CDR3 residues: CASSHRGNGYTF. Written as DNA, the CDR3 is TGTGCCAGCAGCCACAGGGGTAACGGCTACACCTTC.

V is TRBV6-5 and J is TRBJ1-1; 11 bases line up with TRBD1. The CDR3 sequence is 15 residues long. CDR1 is MNHEY, CDR2 SVGAGI, per germline. Trimming removed 6 bases from V and 6 bases from J; junction bases left unmatched: 9. Here the CDR3 DNA reads TGTGCCAGCAGGCCCGGGACAGGGGGTTCCGCTGAAGCTTTCTTT. It encodes CASRPGTGGSAEAFF.

The chain uses TRBV27 and TRBJ2-7; 8 bases agree with TRBD2. The germline V gene has CDR1 MNHEY and CDR2 SMNVEV (reference sequence). The CDR3 loop spans 15 amino acids. V lost 3 bases and J lost 2; bases outside the gene matches: 6. The CDR3, as DNA: TGTGCCAGCAGTTTTGGGGCACTAGCGGCCTACGAGCAGTACTTC. This encodes CASSFGALAAYEQYF.

The V call is TRBV21-1, the J call TRBJ1-2; the table names TRBD1, a call not compared with the DNA. TRBV21-1 is a documented pseudogene. The CDR3 sequence is 16 residues long. CDR3 nucleotides: TGTGCCAGCAGGAGGGACAGGGAAGTAGGTGGCTATGGCTACACCTTC. As protein: CASRRDREVGGYGYTF.

The rearrangement links TRBV7-9 to TRBJ1-1, with 7 positions matching TRBD1. Germline V CDR1 and CDR2: SEHNR, FQNEAQ (reference sequence). Losses at the gene ends were 4 bases for V and 11 bases for J; bases not matched to a gene: 7. This CDR3 is built from 12 residues. CDR3 nucleotide sequence: TGTGCCAGCAGCTCCGAAACAGGGGTGGCTTTCTTT. This translates into CASSSETGVAFF.